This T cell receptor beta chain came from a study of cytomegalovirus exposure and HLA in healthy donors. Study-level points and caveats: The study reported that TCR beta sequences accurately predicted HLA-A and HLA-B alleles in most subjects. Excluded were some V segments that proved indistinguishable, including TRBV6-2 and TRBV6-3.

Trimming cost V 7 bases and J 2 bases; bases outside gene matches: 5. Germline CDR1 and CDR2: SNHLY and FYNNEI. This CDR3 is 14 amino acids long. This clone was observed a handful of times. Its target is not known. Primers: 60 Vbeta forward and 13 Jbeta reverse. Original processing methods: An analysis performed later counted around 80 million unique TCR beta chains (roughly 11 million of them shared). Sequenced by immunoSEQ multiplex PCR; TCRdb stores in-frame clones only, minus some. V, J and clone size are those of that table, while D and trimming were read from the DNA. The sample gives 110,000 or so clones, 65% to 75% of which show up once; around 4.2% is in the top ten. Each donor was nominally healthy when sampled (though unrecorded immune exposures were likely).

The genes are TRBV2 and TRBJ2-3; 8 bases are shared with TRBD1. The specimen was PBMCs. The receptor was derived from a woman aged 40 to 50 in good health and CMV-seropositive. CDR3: CASTGQGITDTQYF. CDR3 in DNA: TGTGCCAGCACCGGACAGGGAATCACAGATACGCAGTATTTT.